Listed below are T cell receptor beta chains from one sample, sequenced in a study of T cell responses to AZD1222 COVID-19 vaccine. The assay was immunoSEQ multiplex PCR, and TCRdb's table has in-frame clones only and misses some. The table lists 150,000 to 200,000 clones, roughly 91% of them singletons, with roughly 1.9% in the top ten. This specimen was peripheral blood, taken 28 days after the second AZD1222 dose. The source of these receptors is an adult who received the AZD1222 COVID-19 vaccine. Both conserved end residues are part of each CDR3. The D gene is left open where the match is weak. Only some rows state a clone size, as once, few, many or a class for expanded clones.

abundance | j_gene | d_gene | v_gene | CDR3aa | CDR3nt
- | TRBJ1-1 | - | TRBV30 | CAWRPSSTEAFF | TGTGCCTGGAGGCCCTCTTCCACTGAAGCTTTCTTT
once | TRBJ1-6 | TRBD1 | TRBV4-1 | CASSQGGRTGSASPLHF | TGCGCCAGCAGCCAAGGGGGTCGGACAGGGTCAGCTTCACCCCTCCACTTT
- | TRBJ1-5 | - | TRBV3-1/TRBV3-2 | CASSPNSNQPQHF | TGTGCCAGCAGCCCCAATAGCAATCAGCCCCAGCATTTT
- | TRBJ1-6 | - | TRBV5-1 | CASSSTPVESPLHF | TGCGCCAGCAGCTCCACCCCGGTGGAATCACCCCTCCACTTT
- | TRBJ2-1 | TRBD2 | TRBV25-1 | CASSGDYNNEQFF | TGTGCCAGCAGTGGGGACTACAACAATGAGCAGTTCTTC
- | TRBJ2-5 | - | TRBV5-1 | CASGTVGDTQETQYF | TGCGCCAGCGGAACTGTAGGGGACACCCAAGAGACCCAGTACTTC
- | TRBJ1-2 | - | TRBV21-1 | CARVPMRYGYTF | TGTGCCAGGGTCCCCATGAGATATGGCTACACCTTC
- | TRBJ1-4 | TRBD1 | TRBV30 | CAWSSVTGGIFNNEKLFF | TGTGCCTGGAGTTCTGTGACAGGGGGGATCTTTAATAATGAAAAACTGTTTTTT
few | TRBJ1-2 | - | TRBV10-3 | CAISEDPVSYGYTF | TGTGCCATCAGTGAGGACCCAGTATCCTATGGCTACACCTTC
- | TRBJ1-3 | - | TRBV4-2 | CASSQDRTEIYF | TGTGCCAGCAGCCAAGATAGGACAGAGATATATTTT
- | TRBJ2-3 | - | TRBV7-3 | CASSPYPGTGPDTQYF | TGTGCCAGCAGCCCCTACCCGGGGACGGGCCCAGATACGCAGTATTTT
- | TRBJ1-1 | TRBD1 | TRBV5-6 | CASSMPGQGPNTEAFF | TGTGCCAGCAGCATGCCGGGACAGGGCCCGAACACTGAAGCTTTCTTT
- | TRBJ1-2 | - | TRBV29-1 | CSVSLSYGTNYGYTF | TGCAGCGTTTCTCTCAGTTACGGGACAAACTATGGCTACACCTTC
- | TRBJ1-5 | TRBD1 | TRBV4-1 | CASSLLQRTGAGNQPQHF | TGCGCCAGCAGCCTCCTTCAACGGACAGGGGCGGGCAATCAGCCCCAGCATTTT
- | TRBJ1-1 | TRBD1 | TRBV15 | CATSRWGQGRVTEAFF | TGTGCCACCAGCAGATGGGGACAGGGGAGGGTCACTGAAGCTTTCTTT
- | TRBJ2-1 | - | TRBV6-5 | CASSYNGGDNEQFF | TGTGCCAGCAGTTACAATGGCGGCGACAATGAGCAGTTCTTC
- | TRBJ2-5 | - | TRBV6-6 | CASRLDGYQETQYF | TGTGCCAGCAGACTCGACGGATACCAAGAGACCCAGTACTTC